These 31 T cell receptor beta chains share one sample of origin, sequenced in a study of blood T cell repertoires in COVID-19. TCRdb keeps only in-frame clones here, not all; method: immunoSEQ multiplex PCR. The sample records about 160,000 clones, 85% being singletons. The source material was peripheral blood. The receptors originated from a human donor with acute or convalescent COVID-19. The donor label of this sample is uncertain.

This clone has at least ten counts. The chain joins TRBV3-1 (or the pseudogene TRBV3-2) to TRBJ1-1; possible D gene TRBD1, 5 bases. CDR3 length: 15 amino acids. Trimming took off 4 bases at V and 1 base at J, with 13 bases between the two ends. Looked up from germline, CDR1 is LGHDT and CDR2 is YNNKEL (reference sequence). CDR3 sequence: CASSPSDTRNTEAFF. DNA of the CDR3: TGTGCCAGCAGCCCTTCGGACACCCGGAACACTGAAGCTTTCTTT.

The gene calls are TRBV14 and TRBJ2-1; TRBD1 might be the D (6 bases). CDR3 size: 14 residues. Germline loops: CDR1 SGHDN, CDR2 FVKESK. Trimming left V 4 bases short and J 4 bases short, with 11 bases between. The DNA of the CDR3 is TGTGCCAGCAGCCTCGGACAGCGGTACAATGAGCAGTTCTTC. Translation: CASSLGQRYNEQFF.

The rearrangement uses TRBV6-5 and TRBJ1-4; D is perhaps TRBD1 (5 bases). CDR3 size: 15 residues. From germline, CDR1 is MNHEY and CDR2 SVGAGI. V was trimmed by 7 bases and J by 3 bases, leaving 15 bases between them. CDR3 sequence (DNA): TGTGCCAGCACCGGATTTGGGGGGTCTAATGAAAAACTGTTTTTT. Its translation: CASTGFGGSNEKLFF.

The chain recombines TRBV2 with TRBJ2-5; maybe TRBD2 (5 bases). Germline V lookup: CDR1 SNHLY, CDR2 FYNNEI. The V gene lost 3 bases and the J gene lost 4 bases, with 18 bases spanning the gap. The CDR3 contains 16 residues. CDR3 amino acids: CASSEGSGPAAETQYF. CDR3 coding DNA: TGTGCCAGCAGTGAGGGGAGCGGACCCGCCGCAGAGACCCAGTACTTC.

The chain is built from TRBV30 and TRBJ1-2, with 11 bases that match TRBD1. The germline CDR1 and CDR2 sequences are GTSNPN and SVGIG (reference sequence). CDR3 size: 14 residues. J lost 4 bases, V lost 1 base, and 2 bases had no gene match. DNA for the CDR3: TGTGCCTGGAGTGCGGGACAGGGGGGCTATGGCTACACCTTC. This sequence encodes CAWSAGQGGYGYTF.

The J gene is TRBJ1-1, the V gene TRBV12-3 or TRBV12-4; no clear D. The CDR3 covers 13 residues. Trimming took off 3 bases at V and 3 bases at J, with 8 bases between the two ends. CDR3 nucleotides: TGTGCCAGCAGTTTTAAGGGAGACACTGAAGCTTTCTTT. Translation: CASSFKGDTEAFF.

In the case of this clone: Other DNA sequences of this sample code for an identical CDR3. The rearrangement joins TRBV7-3 to TRBJ1-1; D gene uncertain. Trimming cost V 5 bases and J 1 base, with 8 bases left between them. Germline lookup yields CDR1 SGHTA and CDR2 FQGTGA. The CDR3 is made up of 13 amino acids. CDR3 region: CASSTQENTEAFF. The CDR3 bases are TGTGCCAGCAGCACCCAGGAGAACACTGAAGCTTTCTTT.

The V gene is TRBV5-6, the J gene TRBJ2-1; 8 bases are a match to TRBD2. Germline loops: CDR1 SGHDT, CDR2 YYEEEE. V shed 2 bases, J shed 0 bases, and the junction held 7 bases outside the gene matches. This CDR3 contains 17 residues. The CDR3 DNA reads as TGTGCCAGCAGCTTACGGGAGGGGCGAAGCTCCTACAATGAGCAGTTCTTC. Amino acid sequence: CASSLREGRSSYNEQFF.

The rearrangement links TRBV5-6 to TRBJ2-5; TRBD2 matches at 11 bases. V dropped 3 bases and J dropped 5; count of bases not matched to a gene: 6. Germline V gene lookup returns CDR1 SGHDT and CDR2 YYEEEE. The CDR3 length is 15 residues. CDR3 amino acids: CASSSTTSGVETQYF. DNA of the CDR3: TGTGCCAGCAGCTCTACGACTAGCGGGGTGGAGACCCAGTACTTC.

This chain uses TRBV10-1 with TRBJ2-1; TRBD1 agrees at 7 bases. J was trimmed by 8 bases and V by 8 bases; bases with no gene match: 12. CDR1 is WNHNN and CDR2 is SYGVQD in the germline V gene (reference sequence). The CDR3 has 14 residues. The CDR3 nucleotides are TGCGCCAGCCGGATAACAGGGGAAAAGGATGAGCAGTTCTTC. Residues: CASRITGEKDEQFF.

The rearrangement links TRBV6-1 to TRBJ2-1; maybe TRBD2 (6 bases). The CDR3 covers 17 residues. Germline CDR1 MNHNS, CDR2 SASEGT. Trimming took 0 bases from V and 0 from J, leaving 12 bases between them. CDR3 in DNA: TGTGCCAGCAGTGAAGCGTGGCGGGGTGACTCCTACAATGAGCAGTTCTTC. Its protein is CASSEAWRGDSYNEQFF.

The chain is built from TRBV30 and TRBJ1-1, with 8 positions matching TRBD1. J was trimmed by 6 bases and V by 0 bases; bases with no gene match: 9. The V gene's germline CDR1 is GTSNPN and CDR2 SVGIG (reference sequence). The CDR3 runs to 15 residues. CDR3 sequence reads: CAWSVQRTGLPEAFF. The CDR3 nucleotides are TGTGCCTGGAGTGTACAGAGGACAGGGTTGCCTGAAGCTTTCTTT.

This chain joins TRBV18 and TRBJ1-2, with unresolved D. The germline V and J ends were trimmed by 2 bases and 2 bases, with 9 bases remaining between them. This CDR3 has 14 amino acids. Germline V gives CDR1 KGHSH, CDR2 LQKENI. The CDR3 region has the DNA TGTGCCAGCTCACCAGTCCCCCAGAACTATGGCTACACCTTC. This translates into CASSPVPQNYGYTF.

This rearrangement joins TRBV5-1 to TRBJ2-6; 7 positions match TRBD1. Trimming took 2 bases from V and 0 from J; bases not matched to a gene: 5. The V gene's germline CDR1 is SGHRS and CDR2 YFSETQ. This CDR3 comprises 17 residues. In DNA, the CDR3 is TGCGCCAGCAGCTTACCGGGACAGATCTCTGGGGCCAACGTCCTGACTTTC. Translated: CASSLPGQISGANVLTF.

The rearrangement uses TRBV7-9 and TRBJ2-7; D gene uncertain. Germline CDR1 reads SEHNR; CDR2 reads FQNEAQ (reference sequence). The CDR3 is made up of 15 amino acids. V lost 1 base and J 3 bases, leaving 13 bases between the germline ends. CDR3 protein: CASSLGARPNYEQYF. CDR3 DNA sequence: TGTGCCAGCAGCTTAGGGGCCAGGCCAAACTACGAGCAGTACTTC.

The gene calls are TRBV28 and TRBJ1-3, with 9 bases fitting TRBD1. From germline, CDR1 is MDHEN and CDR2 SYDVKM. The CDR3 is made up of 14 amino acids. With V trimmed by 10 bases and J by 9 bases, 13 bases remained unmatched. This CDR3 is CATSTDRGERTIYF. CDR3 DNA sequence: TGTGCCACCTCCACGGACAGGGGTGAGCGCACCATATATTTT. Full variable domain (remainder filled in from reference TRBV28 and TRBJ1-3): DVKVTQSSRYLVKRTGEKVFLECVQDMDHENMFWYRQDPGLGLRLIYFSYDVKMKEKGDIPEGYSVSREKKERFSLILESASTNQTSMYLCATSTDRGERTIYFGEGSWLTVV.

The gene calls are TRBV29-1 and TRBJ1-3, with no clear D. Per the germline V gene, CDR1 is SQVTM and CDR2 is ANQGSEA. Trimming removed 6 bases at V and 0 bases at J, with 9 bases between. CDR3 length equals 13 residues. CDR3 protein: CSVLVNSGNTIYF. The CDR3 nucleotides read TGCAGCGTCCTAGTCAACTCTGGAAACACCATATATTTT.

The chain recombines TRBV9 with TRBJ2-5; 8 bases are a match to TRBD1. Germline CDR1 reads SGDLS; CDR2 reads YYNGEE. The junction had 5 bases not matched to a gene; V was cut back by 0 bases and J by 1 base. CDR3 length equals 16 residues. The CDR3 sequence is CASSVGNRGIQETQYF. The CDR3, as DNA: TGTGCCAGCAGCGTAGGAAACAGGGGGATCCAAGAGACCCAGTACTTC.

This CDR3 reads CASSLPTGAIDQPQHF. As DNA, the CDR3 is TGTGCCAGTAGTCTTCCCACAGGGGCAATAGATCAGCCCCAGCATTTT. V and J are TRBV19 and TRBJ1-5; 7 nucleotides align to TRBD1. The CDR3 runs 16 residues. Unmatched junction bases numbered 12, after V lost 5 bases and J lost 5 bases. Per the germline V gene, CDR1 is LNHDA and CDR2 is SQIVND (reference sequence). Complete variable domain (other parts from reference TRBV19 and TRBJ1-5): DGGITQSPKYLFRKEGQNVTLSCEQNLNHDAMYWYRQDPGQGLRLIYYSQIVNDFQKGDIAEGYSVSREKKESFPLTVTSAQKNPTAFYLCASSLPTGAIDQPQHFGDGTRLSIL.

The V call is TRBV9, the J call TRBJ2-7, with no clear D. Trimming stripped 0 bases from V and 6 bases from J, with 16 bases between. CDR1 and CDR2 from the germline V gene are SGDLS and YYNGEE. The CDR3 contains 15 residues. The CDR3 sequence: CASSVAPDLFGEQYF. Written as DNA, the CDR3 is TGTGCCAGCAGCGTAGCCCCAGATTTGTTTGGCGAGCAGTACTTC.

The chain links TRBV7-2 to TRBJ2-1; D gene unclear. Germline values: CDR1 SGHTA, CDR2 FQGNSA. Between the trimmed V and J ends, which lost 2 bases and 8 bases, there was a span of 13 bases. The CDR3 sequence is 14 residues long. In nucleotides, the CDR3 is TGTGCCAGCAGCTTAAGAAGAAACCGAGATGAGCAGTTCTTC. Residues: CASSLRRNRDEQFF. The full variable domain, completed using reference TRBV7-2 and TRBJ2-1, is GAGVSQSPSNKVTEKGKDVELRCDPISGHTALYWYRQSLGQGLEFLIYFQGNSAPDKSGLPSDRFSAERTGGSVSTLTIQRTQQEDSAVYLCASSLRRNRDEQFFGPGTRLTVL.

A few counts support this clone. V gene TRBV7-9 combines with J gene TRBJ1-6; D gene ambiguous. In germline, CDR1 is SEHNR, CDR2 FQNEAQ (reference sequence). The CDR3 has 14 residues. The germline V and J ends were trimmed by 0 bases and 7 bases, with 7 bases remaining between them. CDR3 DNA sequence: TGTGCCAGCAGCTTAGCTTCGGGGAATTCACCCCTCCACTTT. It yields the protein CASSLASGNSPLHF. The entire variable domain, with the rest obtained from reference TRBV7-9 and TRBJ1-6, is as follows: DTGVSQNPRHKITKRGQNVTFRCDPISEHNRLYWYRQTLGQGPEFLTYFQNEAQLEKSRLLSDRFSAERPKGSFSTLEIQRTEQGDSAMYLCASSLASGNSPLHFGNGTRLTVT.

The CDR3 sequence: CASRSTRAGAYEQYF. The CDR3 bases are TGTGCCAGTAGGTCGACTAGGGCGGGGGCCTACGAGCAGTACTTC. The chain carries TRBV7-2 and TRBJ2-7, with 7 bases aligning to TRBD2. From germline, CDR1 is SGHTA and CDR2 FQGNSA. After removal of 9 bases from V and 2 bases from J, the junction contained 13 bases not matched to a gene. CDR3 size: 15 residues.

This chain links TRBV5-8 with TRBJ2-1; 7 positions match TRBD1. In germline, CDR1 is SGHTS, CDR2 YDEGEE. CDR3 size: 15 residues. V was pared by 3 bases and J by 2 bases, with 5 bases of the junction left unmatched. Here the CDR3 reads CASSSDRVAYNEQFF. CDR3 DNA: TGTGCCAGCAGCTCCGACAGGGTTGCCTACAATGAGCAGTTCTTC. Based on the CDR3 plus reference TRBV5-8 and TRBJ2-1, the full variable domain is EAGVTQSPTHLIKTRGQQATLRCSPISGHTSVYWYQQALGLGLQFLLWYDEGEERNRGNFPPRFSGRQFPNYSSELNVNALELEDSALYLCASSSDRVAYNEQFFGPGTRLTVL.

The chain links TRBV11-3 to TRBJ2-1; the match to TRBD2 covers 8 bases. This CDR3 contains 15 residues. Germline trimming cut 2 bases from V and 1 base from J; bases unmatched to any gene: 1. CDR1 is SGHNT and CDR2 is YENEEA in the germline V gene. The CDR3 here is CASSLIAGSYNEQFF. DNA of the CDR3: TGTGCCAGCAGCTTAATAGCGGGGTCCTACAATGAGCAGTTCTTC.

The chain links TRBV5-1 to TRBJ1-3; possible D gene TRBD1, 5 bases. The germline V gene has CDR1 SGHRS and CDR2 YFSETQ. V was clipped by 4 bases and J by 0 bases, with 11 bases between them. The length of the CDR3 is 15 residues. The CDR3 bases are TGCGCCAGCAGCCAAGACAGACGCTCTGGAAACACCATATATTTT. Its translation: CASSQDRRSGNTIYF.

J is TRBJ1-6 and V is TRBV27; D remains unclear. This CDR3 is built from 14 residues. The V gene's germline CDR1 is MNHEY and CDR2 SMNVEV (reference sequence). V was clipped by 3 bases and J by 5 bases, with 8 bases between them. The CDR3 DNA follows: TGTGCCAGCAGTTTTGGGCAGGATAATTCACCCCTCCACTTT. Translation: CASSFGQDNSPLHF.

The chain couples TRBV7-2 to TRBJ2-5; 15 nucleotides match TRBD2. Germline V gene lookup returns CDR1 SGHTA and CDR2 FQGNSA. Unmatched junction bases numbered 8, after V lost 6 bases and J lost 0 bases. CDR3 length: 18 amino acids. This CDR3 is CASSYRTSGGAYQETQYF. CDR3 sequence (DNA): TGTGCCAGCAGTTACCGGACTAGCGGGGGGGCGTACCAAGAGACCCAGTACTTC.

Only one count was recorded for this clone. The chain uses TRBV7-2 and TRBJ1-5; D unclear. The germline V gene encodes CDR1 SGHTA and CDR2 FQGNSA. V lost 4 bases and J 1 base, leaving 11 bases between the germline ends. The CDR3 runs 15 residues. CDR3 bases: TGTGCCAGCAGCTCATGGGCACAGAGCAATCAGCCCCAGCATTTT. Encoded protein: CASSSWAQSNQPQHF.

The chain carries TRBV11-2 and TRBJ1-2; 7 positions match TRBD1. Per germline, CDR1 SGHAT and CDR2 FQNNGV. The CDR3 totals 13 residues. The trim removed 4 bases at V and 2 bases at J, leaving 1 base unmatched. The CDR3 DNA reads as TGTGCCAGCAGCTCGGGACAGAACTATGGCTACACCTTC. This gives the protein CASSSGQNYGYTF.

The genes are TRBV9 and TRBJ2-5, with 9 nucleotides matching TRBD2. This CDR3 has 17 amino acids. Germline values: CDR1 SGDLS, CDR2 YYNGEE. The ends lost 0 bases at V and 1 base at J; junction bases unmatched: 7. The CDR3 loop is CASSVAGVAGAQETQYF. As DNA, the CDR3 is TGTGCCAGCAGCGTAGCTGGAGTAGCGGGGGCCCAAGAGACCCAGTACTTC.